This T cell receptor (beta chain) is drawn from a study of cytomegalovirus exposure and HLA in healthy donors. PCR primers comprised 60 Vbeta and 13 Jbeta primers. Assay: immunoSEQ multiplex PCR; the TCRdb copy retains only in-frame clones and omits some. The table shows about 40,000 clones, with roughly 63% occurring only once. Germline V gene lookup returns CDR1 LNHDA and CDR2 SQIVND (reference sequence). This CDR3 comprises 17 residues. Trimming took 5 bases from V and 6 from J; bases not matched to a gene: 12. In this sample, this clone turned up once. Sequencing was performed on PBMCs. The source is a man in his 60s in good health and CMV-seropositive. The chain employs TRBV19 and TRBJ2-7; TRBD2 agrees at 14 bases. The CDR3 reads CASSYSGLAGGLSEQYF. CDR3 nucleotides: TGTGCCAGTAGTTATTCCGGACTAGCGGGAGGTCTGTCCGAGCAGTACTTC.